The 7 T cell receptor beta chains given below trace back to one sample, sequenced in a study of blood T cells in healthy people across ages. Through a sample-barcoded 5' primer and a J-beta primer mix, a second PCR was run for about 6 to 12 cycles. TCRdb reprocessed the 5' RACE reads with MiXCR, giving one entry per CDR3 protein. The table records approximately 1,700,000 distinct CDR3 sequences, about 39% of them present only once. The specimen was blood. These receptors were obtained from a human donor in good health.

The chain carries TRBV29-1 and TRBJ2-6; D perhaps matches TRBD1 (6 bases). This CDR3 has 15 residues. The V gene lost 7 bases and the J gene lost 2 bases, with 15 bases spanning the gap. In germline, CDR1 is SQVTM, CDR2 ANQGSEA. The CDR3 DNA reads TGCAGCGGGGTTCTAGGGGGAACTGGGGCCAACGTCCTGACTTTC. It specifies CSGVLGGTGANVLTF.

As for this clonotype: A junction boundary mismatches the germline segment, possibly from a read error. This chain joins TRBV7-2 and TRBJ1-6; a weak D match, TRBD1 (5 bases). The CDR3 is made up of 17 amino acids. Looked up from germline, CDR1 is SGHTA and CDR2 is FQGNSA. CDR3 coding DNA: TGTGCCAGCAGCTTAGTATCGGGACTGTCGAATTATTCGCCCCTCCACTTT. This encodes CASSLVSGLSNYSPLHF.

A few counts support this clonotype. The CDR3 reads CASGLDSWNGELFF. CDR3 nucleotides: TGTGCTAGTGGGCTGGACAGCTGGAACGGGGAGCTGTTTTTT. The chain carries TRBV12-5 and TRBJ2-2; perhaps TRBD1 as D (6 bases). The CDR3 is made up of 14 amino acids. The germline V and J ends were trimmed by 6 bases and 7 bases, with 15 bases remaining between them. Germline lookup yields CDR1 LGHNT and CDR2 FRNRAP.

J is TRBJ2-1 and V is TRBV20-1, with 9 bases identical to TRBD1. The CDR3 loop spans 14 amino acids. Unmatched junction bases numbered 6, after V lost 5 bases and J lost 4 bases. Germline loops: CDR1 DFQATT, CDR2 SNEGSKA (reference sequence). The DNA for the CDR3 is TGCAGTGCTCGTACAGGGGGCATTTACAATGAGCAGTTCTTC. Translating gives CSARTGGIYNEQFF.

This clonotype was counted between two and nine times. This chain connects TRBV30 to TRBJ1-2; D possibly corresponds to TRBD1 (6 bases). Trimming stripped 0 bases from V and 9 bases from J, with 14 bases between. The CDR3 loop spans 13 amino acids. Germline V lookup: CDR1 GTSNPN, CDR2 SVGIG (reference sequence). CDR3 in DNA: TGTGCCTGGAGTGTAGGGGGGGCGGACAGCTACACCTTC. This codes for CAWSVGGADSYTF.

Notes on this clonotype: A much larger clone lies a single base off, so this may be a read error. V usage is TRBV20-1 and J usage is TRBJ2-5, with 9 bases that match TRBD2. CDR3 length: 16 amino acids. The V gene's germline CDR1 is DFQATT and CDR2 SNEGSKA (reference sequence). The V segment lost 1 base and the J segment 11 bases; nucleotides outside the gene matches: 17. Here the CDR3 reads CSARGIAGAPYNEQYF. CDR3 nucleotides: TGCAGTGCTAGAGGGATAGCGGGGGCACCTTACAATGAGCAGTACTTC.

The V call is TRBV29-1, the J call TRBJ2-3; D is possibly TRBD2 (6 bases). V was cut by 6 bases and J by 0 bases, with 19 bases left in between. Per the germline V gene, CDR1 is SQVTM and CDR2 is ANQGSEA. CDR3 length: 16 residues. CDR3 sequence (DNA): TGCAGCGTCGGGAGAAGGGCAAGTGAGAGCACAGATACGCAGTATTTT. Amino acid sequence: CSVGRRASESTDTQYF.